The clone carrying this T cell receptor (beta chain) appeared many times. Antigen unknown. TCRdb independently ran MiXCR on the 5' RACE reads; one entry per CDR3 protein. This table has 300,000 to 350,000 distinct CDR3 sequences, over 3.5% appearing once. These data are taken from a study of T cells after yellow fever vaccination. Overall study results and limits: Compared with primary, the secondary response was weaker and peaked at day 5, not 15.

Per the germline V gene, CDR1 is SGHTS and CDR2 is YDEGEE. The V segment lost 2 bases and the J segment 4 bases; nucleotides outside the gene matches: 8. The CDR3 runs 15 residues. The chain joins TRBV5-8 to TRBJ1-2; TRBD1 agrees at 7 bases. The source was PBMCs, collected 15 days after the yellow fever booster vaccination. The source is a man aged 18 to 29 who received the YFV17D yellow fever vaccine. CDR3 amino acids: CASSFDGGTAYGYTF. CDR3 nucleotides: TGTGCCAGCAGCTTTGACGGCGGGACAGCCTATGGCTACACCTTC.